One and the same sample provided the 28 T cell receptor beta chains below, sequenced in a study of blood T cell repertoires in COVID-19. Method: immunoSEQ multiplex PCR; TCRdb's copy keeps in-frame clones and lacks some. In the table there are 310,000 or so clones, 91% of which are singletons. The sample was peripheral blood. Source of these receptors: a woman in her twenties or thirties with COVID-19, enrolled during active disease.

The J gene is TRBJ1-1, the V gene TRBV12-5; possibly TRBD1 for D (6 bases). The CDR3 covers 13 residues. The V gene lost 2 bases and the J gene lost 4 bases, with 8 bases spanning the gap. Germline values: CDR1 LGHNT, CDR2 FRNRAP. CDR3 protein: CASGLLTGTEAFF. The CDR3 bases are TGTGCTAGTGGTTTGTTGACAGGCACTGAAGCTTTCTTT.

This chain connects TRBV7-8 to TRBJ1-4; weak D call: TRBD1 (6 bases). Germline V CDR1 and CDR2: SGHVS, FQNEAQ. The germline V and J ends were trimmed by 5 bases and 1 base, with 11 bases remaining between them. The CDR3 is 15 residues long. This CDR3 reads CASSVGQLTNEKLFF. DNA for the CDR3: TGTGCCAGCAGCGTTGGACAGCTAACTAATGAAAAACTGTTTTTT.

This clone is a singleton in its sample. The chain is built from TRBV7-9 and TRBJ1-2; TRBD1 matches at 7 bases. Germline V CDR1 and CDR2: SEHNR, FQNEAQ (reference sequence). The CDR3 totals 17 residues. Germline trimming cut 5 bases from V and 1 base from J; bases unmatched to any gene: 13. This CDR3 reads CASSRDSLLLYNYGYTF. The CDR3 DNA reads TGTGCCAGCAGCCGGGACAGCCTTCTCCTATATAACTATGGCTACACCTTC.

This chain connects TRBV18 to TRBJ2-7, with D tentatively TRBD1 (5 bases). This CDR3 has 13 residues. Trimming cost V 5 bases and J 3 bases, with 11 bases left between them. The germline V gene has CDR1 KGHSH and CDR2 LQKENI. For the CDR3, the DNA is TGTGCCAGCTCATCTACAAGGGGCTACGAGCAGTACTTC. This encodes CASSSTRGYEQYF. Using reference TRBV18 and TRBJ2-7 for the parts outside the CDR3, the full variable domain is NAGVMQNPRHLVRRRGQEARLRCSPMKGHSHVYWYRQLPEEGLKFMVYLQKENIIDESGMPKERFSAEFPKEGPSILRIQQVVRGDSAAYFCASSSTRGYEQYFGPGTRLTVT.

The chain has TRBV24-1 and TRBJ2-2; TRBD1 matches 10 bases. Germline V gene data show CDR1 as KGHDR and CDR2 as SFDVKD. V trimming: 4 bases; J trimming: 6 bases; junction bases outside the gene matches: 4. This CDR3 contains 15 residues. The CDR3 nucleotides are TGTGCCACCAGTGAGACAGGGGGCAGAGCCGGGGAGCTGTTTTTT. Translating gives CATSETGGRAGELFF.

The rearrangement links TRBV6-4 to TRBJ2-1; 12 bases are a match to TRBD2. V dropped 8 bases and J dropped 6; count of bases not matched to a gene: 17. Germline V gene data show CDR1 as MRHNA and CDR2 as SNTAGT. The CDR3 contains 18 residues. CDR3 in DNA: TGTGCCAGCTCCAAGGAGGGACTAGCGGGTCTGGGCCTCAATGAGCAGTTCTTC. Translated, it gives CASSKEGLAGLGLNEQFF.

A remark on this clone: One end of the junction varies from germline; a read error may be responsible. The V and J genes are TRBV10-3 and TRBJ1-5; the match to TRBD1 covers 8 bases. Per the germline V gene, CDR1 is ENHRY and CDR2 is SYGVKD. The CDR3 extends over 15 amino acids. CDR3 sequence reads: CAIGERAGGDGPQHF. CDR3 sequence (DNA): TGTGCCATCGGTGAGAGGGCAGGGGGCGACGGGCCCCAGCATTTT.

The chain links TRBV15 to TRBJ1-4, with D possibly TRBD1 on 6 matching bases. Deletions cut 5 bases from V and 0 bases from J, with 13 bases between. This CDR3 has 16 residues. Germline loops: CDR1 LNHNV, CDR2 YYDKDF (reference sequence). This chain's CDR3 is CATSQGITTTNEKLFF. The CDR3 bases are TGTGCCACCAGCCAGGGGATTACTACAACTAATGAAAAACTGTTTTTT.

This chain uses TRBV27 with TRBJ1-1, with TRBD1 as a possible D gene (6 bases). The CDR3 runs to 12 residues. Trimming took off 6 bases at V and 3 bases at J, with 8 bases between the two ends. The V gene's germline CDR1 is MNHEY and CDR2 SMNVEV (reference sequence). For the CDR3, the DNA is TGTGCCAGCAGAGGGGGAGACACTGAAGCTTTCTTT. Protein: CASRGGDTEAFF.

This chain joins TRBV15 and TRBJ2-2; TRBD1 might be the D (6 bases). The CDR3 loop spans 15 amino acids. V lost 2 bases and J lost 4, with 11 bases in between. Germline CDR1 is LNHNV and CDR2 is YYDKDF (reference sequence). The CDR3 sequence: CATSRQGPSTGELFF. The CDR3 DNA reads as TGTGCCACCAGCAGACAGGGGCCGTCCACCGGGGAGCTGTTTTTT.

The chain is built from TRBV5-1 and TRBJ1-3; no definite D call. V dropped 0 bases and J dropped 7 bases, with 11 bases sitting between them. Germline loops: CDR1 SGHRS, CDR2 YFSETQ. The CDR3 spans 14 residues. The CDR3 nucleotides read TGCGCCAGCAGCTTGGCGGACTCACGCAACACCATATATTTT. This gives the protein CASSLADSRNTIYF.

This chain connects TRBV29-1 to TRBJ2-7; 12 bases map to TRBD2. The ends lost 7 bases at V and 0 bases at J; junction bases unmatched: 10. Germline V gene lookup returns CDR1 SQVTM and CDR2 ANQGSEA. The CDR3 covers 16 residues. This CDR3 reads CSAMTSGSVSSYEQYF. The CDR3 DNA reads TGCAGCGCAATGACTAGCGGGAGTGTAAGCTCCTACGAGCAGTACTTC.

The V call is TRBV6-2 or TRBV6-3, the J call TRBJ1-2; maybe TRBD1 (5 bases). Trimming shortened V by 2 bases and J by 5 bases, and 9 bases separated the two germline ends. Germline-derived CDR1 and CDR2 are MNHEY and SVGEGT. The CDR3 runs to 13 residues. The CDR3 DNA is TGTGCCAGCAGTTACCGGGCAGGGTATGGCTACACCTTC. It codes for CASSYRAGYGYTF.

V usage is TRBV6-5 and J usage is TRBJ1-2; D not certain. CDR3 size: 12 residues. The V and J ends lost 9 bases and 8 bases respectively, with 16 bases between them. The germline V gene encodes CDR1 MNHEY and CDR2 SVGAGI. This CDR3 reads CASSLDTLGYTF. The CDR3 DNA reads TGTGCCAGTTCACTAGACACCCTGGGCTACACCTTC.

V usage is TRBV19 and J usage is TRBJ2-2; 8 positions agree with TRBD2. Germline-derived CDR1 and CDR2 are LNHDA and SQIVND (reference sequence). Trimming cost V 1 base and J 5 bases; bases outside gene matches: 6. This CDR3 region has 16 residues. CDR3 nucleotides: TGTGCCAGTAGTATAGGAGCGGGAGTATATACCGGGGAGCTGTTTTTT. Protein: CASSIGAGVYTGELFF.

The chain carries TRBV9 and TRBJ2-2; weak D call: TRBD2 (6 bases). The CDR3 consists of 14 residues. Germline V gene sequence: CDR1 SGDLS, CDR2 YYNGEE. The V end lost 3 bases, the J end lost 9 bases, and 15 bases lay between the germline ends. The CDR3 DNA reads as TGTGCCAGCAGCGCAGGAGGGACCTCCCGGGAGCTGTTTTTT. It specifies CASSAGGTSRELFF.

V gene TRBV5-1 combines with J gene TRBJ2-1; 7 nucleotides align to TRBD1. The germline V gene has CDR1 SGHRS and CDR2 YFSETQ. J was trimmed by 7 bases and V by 0 bases; bases with no gene match: 4. This CDR3 is 14 amino acids long. The CDR3 DNA follows: TGCGCCAGCAGCTTGGCGGGACAGAGAAATGAGCAGTTCTTC. Its protein product is CASSLAGQRNEQFF.

The genes are TRBV28 and TRBJ1-4; D is unclear. V lost 1 base and J 5 bases, leaving 11 bases between the germline ends. CDR1 and CDR2 from the germline V gene are MDHEN and SYDVKM. The CDR3 contains 15 residues. The CDR3 DNA follows: TGTGCCAGCAGTTTATTCAACCAACTGAATGAAAAACTGTTTTTT. Translated, it gives CASSLFNQLNEKLFF.

CDR3 sequence: CASSPTGLAYEQYF. DNA for the CDR3: TGTGCCAGCAGTCCGACAGGGTTGGCCTACGAGCAGTACTTC. This sequence joins TRBV6-5 and TRBJ2-7; 7 nucleotides agree with TRBD1. CDR1 is MNHEY, CDR2 SVGAGI, per germline. CDR3 size: 14 residues. Unmatched junction bases numbered 6, after V lost 5 bases and J lost 2 bases.

This chain links TRBV19 with TRBJ2-1; 8 positions agree with TRBD2. Looked up from germline, CDR1 is LNHDA and CDR2 is SQIVND (reference sequence). This CDR3 has 17 residues. Trimming took 7 bases from V and 0 from J; bases not matched to a gene: 11. DNA for the CDR3: TGTGCCAGTACCCGGGGGGGAGCGGGGAGCTCCTACAATGAGCAGTTCTTC. This sequence encodes CASTRGGAGSSYNEQFF.

The J gene is TRBJ2-1, the V gene TRBV7-2; a weak D match, TRBD2 (6 bases). The CDR3 has 15 residues. Germline V gene sequence: CDR1 SGHTA, CDR2 FQGNSA. The V and J ends lost 4 bases and 4 bases respectively, with 14 bases between them. CDR3 DNA: TGTGCCAGCAGCTCCTGGGGAGGAGTATACAATGAGCAGTTCTTC. Translation: CASSSWGGVYNEQFF.

J is TRBJ1-1 and V is TRBV9; TRBD1 is a possible D gene (5 bases). Germline V lookup: CDR1 SGDLS, CDR2 YYNGEE. The CDR3 covers 15 residues. V was trimmed by 0 bases and J by 7 bases, leaving 16 bases between them. The CDR3: CASSVDLDSEFEAFF. The CDR3 bases are TGTGCCAGCAGCGTAGATCTCGACAGTGAGTTTGAAGCTTTCTTT.

The J gene is TRBJ2-1, the V gene TRBV28; 13 positions agree with TRBD2. V trimming: 5 bases; J trimming: 6 bases; junction bases outside the gene matches: 4. The CDR3 is made up of 15 amino acids. CDR1 is MDHEN, CDR2 SYDVKM, per germline. The CDR3 protein is CASSRTSGRANEQFF. For the CDR3, the DNA is TGTGCCAGCAGTAGAACTAGCGGGAGGGCCAATGAGCAGTTCTTC.

This clone was seen just once. The rearrangement uses TRBV19 and TRBJ2-1, with no clear D. Per germline, CDR1 LNHDA and CDR2 SQIVND (reference sequence). Trimming took off 3 bases at V and 0 bases at J, with 12 bases between the two ends. The length of the CDR3 is 16 residues. The CDR3 protein is CASSILGLSSYNEQFF. The CDR3 DNA sequence: TGTGCCAGTAGTATCCTGGGCCTAAGCTCCTACAATGAGCAGTTCTTC. The variable domain in full, with the rest retrieved from reference TRBV19 and TRBJ2-1, is DGGITQSPKYLFRKEGQNVTLSCEQNLNHDAMYWYRQDPGQGLRLIYYSQIVNDFQKGDIAEGYSVSREKKESFPLTVTSAQKNPTAFYLCASSILGLSSYNEQFFGPGTRLTVL.

CDR3 nucleotides: TGCGCCAGCAGCCCGACTAGCGGGATGGGCAATGAGCAGTTCTTC. Its protein product is CASSPTSGMGNEQFF. The chain is built from TRBV10-1 and TRBJ2-1; TRBD2 aligns across 11 bases. In germline, CDR1 is WNHNN, CDR2 SYGVQD (reference sequence). J lost 6 bases, V lost 6 bases, and 7 bases had no gene match. The CDR3 spans 15 residues.

The chain links TRBV5-1 to TRBJ2-1; D unclear. The CDR3 sequence is 14 residues long. With 4 bases removed from V and 2 bases from J, the gap between germline ends came to 10 bases. Germline CDR1 is SGHRS and CDR2 is YFSETQ. CDR3 sequence: CASSPAVTYNEQFF. The CDR3 bases are TGCGCCAGCAGCCCCGCGGTGACCTACAATGAGCAGTTCTTC. The entire variable domain, with the rest obtained from reference TRBV5-1 and TRBJ2-1, is as follows: KAGVTQTPRYLIKTRGQQVTLSCSPISGHRSVSWYQQTPGQGLQFLFEYFSETQRNKGNFPGRFSGRQFSNSRSEMNVSTLELGDSALYLCASSPAVTYNEQFFGPGTRLTVL.

The chain links TRBV10-2 to TRBJ1-1; no clear D gene. CDR3 size: 13 residues. CDR1 and CDR2 (germline): WSHSY, SAAADI. V was shortened by 3 bases and J by 1 base, with 6 bases between the two germline ends. CDR3 residues: CASSDRSNTEAFF. CDR3 nucleotide sequence: TGCGCCAGCAGTGACCGGTCGAACACTGAAGCTTTCTTT.

The chain recombines TRBV27 with TRBJ1-1; 11 bases map to TRBD1. The V gene end was trimmed by 3 bases and the J gene end by 6 bases; junction bases not matched to a gene: 3. The germline V gene has CDR1 MNHEY and CDR2 SMNVEV (reference sequence). The CDR3 sequence is 14 residues long. In DNA form, the CDR3 reads TGTGCCAGCAGTTTTCCGGGACAGGGGGCTGAAGCTTTCTTT. Protein sequence: CASSFPGQGAEAFF.